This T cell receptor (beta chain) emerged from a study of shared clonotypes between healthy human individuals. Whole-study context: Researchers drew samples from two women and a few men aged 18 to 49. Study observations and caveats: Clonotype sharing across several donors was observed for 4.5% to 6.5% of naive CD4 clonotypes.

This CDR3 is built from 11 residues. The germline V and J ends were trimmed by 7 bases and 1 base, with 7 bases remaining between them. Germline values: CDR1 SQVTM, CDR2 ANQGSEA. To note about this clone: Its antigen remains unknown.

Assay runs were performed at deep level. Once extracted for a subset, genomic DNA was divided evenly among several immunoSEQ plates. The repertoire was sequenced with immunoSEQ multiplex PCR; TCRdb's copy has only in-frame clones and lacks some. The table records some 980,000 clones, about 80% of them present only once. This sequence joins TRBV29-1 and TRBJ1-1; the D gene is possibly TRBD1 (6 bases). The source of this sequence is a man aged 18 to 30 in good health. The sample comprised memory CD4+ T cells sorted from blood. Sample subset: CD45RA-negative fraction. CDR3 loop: CSARGNTEAFF. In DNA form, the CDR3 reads TGCAGCGCCAGGGGGAACACTGAAGCTTTCTTT.